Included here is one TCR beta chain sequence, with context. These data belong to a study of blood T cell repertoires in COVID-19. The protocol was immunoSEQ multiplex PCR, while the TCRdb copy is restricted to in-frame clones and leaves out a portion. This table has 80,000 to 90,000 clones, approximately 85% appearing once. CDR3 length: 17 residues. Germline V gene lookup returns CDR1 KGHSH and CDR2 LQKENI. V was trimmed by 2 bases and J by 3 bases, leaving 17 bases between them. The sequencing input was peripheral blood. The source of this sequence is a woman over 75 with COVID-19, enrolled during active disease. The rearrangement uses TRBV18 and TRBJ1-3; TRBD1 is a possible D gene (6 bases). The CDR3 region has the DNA TGTGCCAGCTCACCATGGGGGCAGGGAAGCCGTGGAAACACCATATATTTT. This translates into CASSPWGQGSRGNTIYF.